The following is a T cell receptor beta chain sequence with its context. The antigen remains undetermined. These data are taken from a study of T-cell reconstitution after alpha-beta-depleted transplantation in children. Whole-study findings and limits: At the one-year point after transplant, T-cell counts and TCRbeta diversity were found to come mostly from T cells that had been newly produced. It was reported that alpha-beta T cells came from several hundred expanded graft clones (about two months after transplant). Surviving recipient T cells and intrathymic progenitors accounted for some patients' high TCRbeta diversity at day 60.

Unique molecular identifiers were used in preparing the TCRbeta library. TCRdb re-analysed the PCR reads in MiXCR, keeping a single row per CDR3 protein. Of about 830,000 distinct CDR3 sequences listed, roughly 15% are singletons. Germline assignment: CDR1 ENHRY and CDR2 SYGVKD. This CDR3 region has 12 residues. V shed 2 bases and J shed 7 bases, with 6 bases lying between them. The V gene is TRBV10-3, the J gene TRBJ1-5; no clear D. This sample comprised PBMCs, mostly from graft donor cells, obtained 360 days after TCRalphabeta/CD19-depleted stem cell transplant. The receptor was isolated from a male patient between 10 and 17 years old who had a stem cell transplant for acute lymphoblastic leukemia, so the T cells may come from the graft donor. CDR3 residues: CAISERPQPQHF. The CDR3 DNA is TGTGCCATCAGTGAGAGACCCCAGCCCCAGCATTTT.